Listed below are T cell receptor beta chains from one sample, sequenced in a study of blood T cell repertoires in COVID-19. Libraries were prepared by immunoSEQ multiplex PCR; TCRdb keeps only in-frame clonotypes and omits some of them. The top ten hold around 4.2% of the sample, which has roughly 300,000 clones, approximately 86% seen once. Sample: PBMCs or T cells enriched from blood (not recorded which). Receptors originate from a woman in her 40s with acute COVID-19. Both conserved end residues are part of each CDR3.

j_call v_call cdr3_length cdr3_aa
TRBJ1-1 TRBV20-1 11 CSVNSNTEAFF
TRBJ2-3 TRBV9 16 CASSQGQLVSTDTQYF
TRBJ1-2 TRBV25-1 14 CASNKASDSYGYTF
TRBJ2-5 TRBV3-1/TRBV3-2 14 CASSQDDRSETQYF
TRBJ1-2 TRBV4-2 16 CASSQDKDRDSYGYTF
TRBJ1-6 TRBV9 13 CASSTGGNSPLHF
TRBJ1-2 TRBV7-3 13 CASSFGGSDGYTF
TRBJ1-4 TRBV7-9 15 CASSLTGSGNEKLFF
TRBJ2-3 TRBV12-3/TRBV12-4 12 CASSFRADTQYF
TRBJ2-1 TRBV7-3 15 CASSQLAGAYNEQFF
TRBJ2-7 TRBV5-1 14 CASSLVPTPYEQYF
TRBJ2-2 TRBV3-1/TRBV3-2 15 CASSRGQGANGELFF
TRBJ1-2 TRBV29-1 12 CSVYRDRAGYTF
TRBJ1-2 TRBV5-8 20 CASSLAGSDTRIKLLYGYTF
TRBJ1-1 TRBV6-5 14 CASSYSKPGSEAFF
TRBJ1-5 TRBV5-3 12 CARSPRDQPQHF
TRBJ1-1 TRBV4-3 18 CASSQSSQGGVRGTEAFF
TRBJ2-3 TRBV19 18 CASSKSGTPPFGTDTQYF
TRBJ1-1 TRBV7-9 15 CASRPTREMNTEAFF
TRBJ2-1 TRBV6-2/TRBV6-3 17 CASSYSFGSSSYNEQFF
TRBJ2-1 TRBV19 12 CASSYHSGSRFF
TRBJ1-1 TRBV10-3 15 CAISQKTVLGTEAFF
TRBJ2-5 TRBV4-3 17 CASSQGTSGERQETQYF
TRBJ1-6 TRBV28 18 CASTSWTGTLMDNSPLHF
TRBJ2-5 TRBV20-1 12 CSASKRGETQYF
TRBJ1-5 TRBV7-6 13 CASTSGNNQPQHF
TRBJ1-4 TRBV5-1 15 CASSLGAGSNEKLFF
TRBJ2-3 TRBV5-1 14 CASSPGREGDTQYF
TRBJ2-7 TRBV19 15 CASSPRLGGTYEQYF
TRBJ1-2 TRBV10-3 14 CAITQDRGNYGYTF
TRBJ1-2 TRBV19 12 CASSGTGSGYTF
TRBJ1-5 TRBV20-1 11 CSARGDQPQHF
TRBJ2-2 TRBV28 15 CASSLTGHNTGELFF
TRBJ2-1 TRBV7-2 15 CASSSTRSSYNEQFF
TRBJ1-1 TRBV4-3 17 CASSQEAGQGLSTEAFF
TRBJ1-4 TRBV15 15 CATSPRHLTNEKLFF
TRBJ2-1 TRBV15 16 CATSRSGQGRANEQFF
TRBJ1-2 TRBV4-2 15 CASSPKAGDPYGYTF
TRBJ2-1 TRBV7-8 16 CASSPSSGLVYNEQFF
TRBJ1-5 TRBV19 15 CASMSSRSPGLAQHF
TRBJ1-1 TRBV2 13 CASRKETGTEAFF
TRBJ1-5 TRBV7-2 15 CASSQTGGAGQPQHF
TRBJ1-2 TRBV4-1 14 CASSQDWGDYGYTF
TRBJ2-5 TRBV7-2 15 CASSFRTGPPETQYF
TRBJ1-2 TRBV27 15 CASSWRDRPAEGYTF
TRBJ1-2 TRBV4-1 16 CASSQGTGQNNYGYTF
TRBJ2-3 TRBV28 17 CASSSRDRGYLANTQYF
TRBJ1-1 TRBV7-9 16 CASSNRHQGQNTEAFF
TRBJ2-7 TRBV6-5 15 CASSYSGTGASEQYF
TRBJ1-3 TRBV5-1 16 CASSLAGGVRGNTIYF
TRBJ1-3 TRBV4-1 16 CASSLVGTSSGNTIYF